This TCR beta chain was captured by sequencing in a study of CD4 T cells in relation to SARS-CoV-2 and coronaviruses. With respect to this clone: Its specificity is not known.

Per germline, CDR1 MNHEY and CDR2 SVGAGI. V shed 6 bases and J 5 bases; nucleotides not matched to a gene: 13. CDR3 length: 15 amino acids. TCRdb keeps only in-frame clones here, not all; method: immunoSEQ multiplex PCR. The sample lists some 11,000 clones, about three quarters seen once, with approximately 15% in the top ten. Before the COVID-19 pandemic, during about 2010-2018, CD4+ T cells were taken from unexposed donors. After roughly ten days of culture, CD4+ T cells were isolated. The receptor was derived from a human donor in good health. The rearrangement links TRBV6-5 to TRBJ2-7, with 7 bases aligning to TRBD1. Material for sequencing was CD4+ T cells from PBMCs, cultured in vitro. The CDR3 sequence is CASSQTGFHTNEQYF. In DNA form, the CDR3 reads TGTGCCAGCAGCCAGACAGGGTTTCACACTAACGAGCAGTACTTC.